Listed below are T cell receptor beta chains from one sample, sequenced in a study of a mutant IDH1 vaccine in newly diagnosed glioma. Their antigens remain unidentified. The method was immunoSEQ multiplex PCR; TCRdb's version includes in-frame clones alone and lacks a portion of them. The repertoire holds about 65,000 clones, with roughly 81% as singletons. The sample in question was PBMCs, obtained from a glioma patient whose treatment included an IDH1 peptide vaccine. Receptors originate from a man under 40 with glioma. Both conserved end residues are trimmed from each CDR3.

13 TRBJ2-7 TRBV27 ASSLYPGGAYEQY
13 TRBJ1-2 TRBV6-5 ASSYGAGLNYGYT
12 TRBJ1-5 TRBV6-5 ASSSGQGRQPQH
12 TRBJ2-3 TRBV5-4 ASSLRGGKDTQY
16 TRBJ2-5 TRBV4-1 ASSQVLRQKTLQETQY
13 TRBJ2-1 TRBV10-1 ASSESGGLNNEQF
14 TRBJ1-5 TRBV7-2 ASSLATGWSNQPQH
13 TRBJ2-5 TRBV5-1 ASSQGQGAGETQY
12 TRBJ2-5 TRBV15 ATTTGGLGETQY
15 TRBJ1-3 TRBV27 ASSPRTGWGSGNTIY
10 TRBJ2-1 TRBV7-9 ASSFSYNEQF
11 TRBJ1-1 TRBV19 ASSTGDSSEAF
13 TRBJ2-5 TRBV5-8 ASSLLGLGRETQY
13 TRBJ2-1 TRBV10-1 ASSEGGISYNEQF
13 TRBJ2-5 TRBV5-1 ASSLAPGGPETQY
15 TRBJ2-3 TRBV2 ASSAGRSIAGTDTQY
15 TRBJ1-1 TRBV19 ASSLITGTAYNAEAF
13 TRBJ2-3 TRBV28 ASSPIGDYTDTQY
12 TRBJ2-7 TRBV19 ASSRGRESYEQY
11 TRBJ1-1 TRBV6-5 ASGGKGAMEAF
12 TRBJ1-2 TRBV11-2 ASSLVGRGRGYT
12 TRBJ1-5 TRBV5-1 ASSTGNSNQPQH
12 TRBJ1-6 TRBV7-2 ASSLAGYNSPLH
10 TRBJ2-7 TRBV28 ASSSEFYEQY
13 TRBJ1-5 TRBV7-9 ASSPSGGSDQPQH
11 TRBJ2-7 TRBV30 AWSVDSSYEQY
12 TRBJ1-5 TRBV28 ASSRRTVNQPQH
13 TRBJ2-1 TRBV14 ASSPAELLYNEQF
11 TRBJ2-1 TRBV2 ASREWWDNEQF